This T cell receptor beta chain is from a study of blood T cell repertoires in COVID-19. Overall study context: Sample material is recorded as cDNA or gDNA derived from T cells, B-cell-depleted T cells, or PBMCs.

Germline V gene sequence: CDR1 SGHDT, CDR2 YYEEEE. V trimming: 1 base; J trimming: 8 bases; junction bases outside the gene matches: 5. This CDR3 comprises 14 residues. Per the original data handling: Reference gene primer amplification gave nucleated cell count estimates. The data were produced by immunoSEQ multiplex PCR, yet TCRdb's version contains in-frame clones alone and is incomplete. V, J and clone size were drawn from that table, and D and trimming were deduced from the DNA. The sample yields around 240,000 clones, roughly 85% seen once. In regard to this clone: Additional DNA sequences in this sample encode the identical CDR3.

Sequenced material: peripheral blood. This receptor was obtained from a man in his forties with acute or convalescent COVID-19. This chain connects TRBV5-6 to TRBJ1-2, with TRBD1 matching 10 bases. CDR3: CASSLKDRGYGYTF. CDR3 DNA sequence: TGTGCCAGCAGCTTGAAGGACAGGGGGTACGGCTACACCTTC.